A single count supports the clone carrying this T cell receptor beta chain. The antigen is undetermined. The data derive from a study of T cell responses to AZD1222 COVID-19 vaccine. The CDR3 runs to 13 residues. Trimming took 3 bases from V and 2 from J, leaving 7 bases between them. Germline V gives CDR1 LNHDA, CDR2 SQIVND (reference sequence). Study observations and caveats: Per reports, nearly half of all spike-specific TCRs target regions that are unmutated in variants. There were mostly white British donors and more females than males, and clonal diversity was possibly underestimated. CD4 TCRs covered the whole spike, strongest at regions 160-218 and 743-854.

Sequencing was performed with immunoSEQ multiplex PCR; in TCRdb, only in-frame clones are kept and a portion is missing. The data hold about 150,000 clones, with about 90% observed a single time. This chain uses TRBV19 with TRBJ1-2; D gene unclear. The origin of this receptor is an adult in good health. The sequencing used peripheral blood, collected on day 0 of MenACWY control vaccination. The CDR3 is CASSMGLNYGYTF. Written as DNA, the CDR3 is TGTGCCAGTAGTATGGGCCTCAACTATGGCTACACCTTC.